Listed below are T cell receptor beta chains from one sample, sequenced in a study of T cell repertoires in cytomegalovirus infection. Each CDR3 protein is one row after TCRdb ran MiXCR on the reads. The sample has more than 110,000 distinct CDR3 sequences, approximately 30% seen once. Their antigens are not known. The input for sequencing was CD8+ T cells from cultured PBMCs, taken from culture after CMV antigen stimulation. These receptors were obtained from a human donor in good health (CMV status not recorded). Some clones in this sample may be carry-over from other donors' samples. Both conserved end residues are part of each CDR3. The order of the fields is D gene, J gene, CDR3 length, clone size, V gene, CDR3 DNA, CDR3 protein. The D gene is left open where the match is weak. Not every row has a clone size; where given, it reads once, few, many or a size class.

>TRBD1|TRBJ2-7|16|-|TRBV4-1
TGCGCCAGCAGCGGACACCGGGACAGGGTCTCCTACGAGCAGTACTTC
CASSGHRDRVSYEQYF
>-|TRBJ1-6|17|-|TRBV27
TGTGCCAGCAGTTTACAGGGCCCCGTCGCTTATAATTCACCCCTCCACTTT
CASSLQGPVAYNSPLHF
>-|TRBJ2-7|13|-|TRBV27
TGTGCCAGCAGCCAACAGGGCCCTTACGAGCAGTACTTC
CASSQQGPYEQYF
>-|TRBJ1-1|15|few|TRBV7-8
TGTGCCAGCGGAAATTGGACCTTCGCGAACACTGAAGCTTTCTTT
CASGNWTFANTEAFF
>-|TRBJ2-3|14|-|TRBV12-3/TRBV12-4
TGTGCCAGCAGTTTAAGCCCAGCAACAGATACGCAGTATTTT
CASSLSPATDTQYF
>TRBD2|TRBJ2-5|19|-|TRBV7-2
TGTGCCAGCAGCTTGGGGCGGGGGGGGCGGTGGCCGTACCAAGAGACCCAGTACTTC
CASSLGRGGRWPYQETQYF
>-|TRBJ1-1|15|many|TRBV4-1
TGCGCCAGCAGCCAAGAAGGTCGAGGGGACACTGAAGCTTTCTTT
CASSQEGRGDTEAFF
>-|TRBJ2-3|15|once|TRBV5-6
TGTGCCAGCAGCCGGGGGTTCAGGGGTTCAGATACGCAGTATTTT
CASSRGFRGSDTQYF
>TRBD2|TRBJ2-7|16|-|TRBV7-9
TGTGCCAGCAGCTCAACTAGCGGTTCAAGCTCCTACGAGCAGTACTTC
CASSSTSGSSSYEQYF
>-|TRBJ2-1|12|-|TRBV6-1
TGTGCCAGCAGTGAAGTACACTTTGAGCAGTTCTTC
CASSEVHFEQFF
>-|TRBJ2-1|12|many|TRBV7-6
TGTGCCAGCAGCTGGGGCGGGAATGAGCAGTTCTTC
CASSWGGNEQFF
>-|TRBJ1-1|14|few|TRBV19
TGTGCCAGTAGTATGTCGACAGCGAACACTGAAGCTTTCTTT
CASSMSTANTEAFF
>TRBD1|TRBJ1-1|16|-|TRBV7-4
TGTGCCAGCAGCTCGAACAGGGGTCCTGTGGACACTGAAGCTTTCTTT
CASSSNRGPVDTEAFF
>TRBD2|TRBJ2-3|16|-|TRBV6-5
TGTGCCAGCAGTTACTTAGCGGGGGGGCAGACAGATACGCAGTATTTT
CASSYLAGGQTDTQYF
>-|TRBJ1-6|12|many|TRBV10-3
TGTGCCATCAGTTCAGTTAATTCACCCCTCCACTTT
CAISSVNSPLHF
>-|TRBJ1-1|12|-|TRBV20-1
TGCAGTGCTTACCGAGAGAACACTGAAGCTTTCTTT
CSAYRENTEAFF
>-|TRBJ1-6|15|few|TRBV7-9
TGTGCCAGCAGCTTCCTCGGGGGGCAGAATTCACCCCTCCACTTT
CASSFLGGQNSPLHF
>TRBD2|TRBJ2-7|16|few|TRBV15
TGTGCCACCAGCAGGGGTCCGCGGGGGAGCTCCTACGAGCAGTACTTC
CATSRGPRGSSYEQYF
>-|TRBJ2-7|15|many|TRBV7-2
TGTGCCAGCAGCTTAGACGGCGGGTTAGGCTACGAGCAGTACTTC
CASSLDGGLGYEQYF
>-|TRBJ1-5|12|-|TRBV3-1
TGTGCCAGCCGACAGAAGAATCAGCCCCAGCATTTT
CASRQKNQPQHF
>-|TRBJ2-7|15|many|TRBV10-3
TGTGCCATCAGTGAGTCGACGGGAGCCCTCTACGAGCAGTACTTC
CAISESTGALYEQYF
>TRBD2|TRBJ2-1|16|few|TRBV6-1
TGTGCCAGCAGTACCCTAGCGGCTATCTCCTACAATGAGCAGTTCTTC
CASSTLAAISYNEQFF
>-|TRBJ2-7|13|-|TRBV7-9
TGTGCCAGCAGCTCTCTAGGGACCTACGAGCAGAACTTC
CASSSLGTYEQNF
>-|TRBJ2-1|14|-|TRBV7-8
TGTGCCAGCAGCTTAGAGGGGGGGTACAATGAGCAGTTCTTC
CASSLEGGYNEQFF
>TRBD1|TRBJ2-7|13|-|TRBV2
TGTGCCAGCAGGGGACAGAGTACCTACGAGCAGTACTTC
CASRGQSTYEQYF
>TRBD2|TRBJ2-1|13|once|TRBV9
TGTGCCAGCAGCGTAGAGGGAGGGAATGAGCAGTTCTTC
CASSVEGGNEQFF
>-|TRBJ2-3|12|many|TRBV2
TGTGCCAGCAGGAGACTTACAGATACGCAGTATTTT
CASRRLTDTQYF
>TRBD2|TRBJ2-3|16|-|TRBV19
TGTGCCAGTAGTATCCTAGCGGGGGGTGTCCCCGATACGCAGTATTTT
CASSILAGGVPDTQYF
>TRBD2|TRBJ2-7|15|-|TRBV19
TGTGCCAGTAGTCCTTCTTCGAGCGGGGAGTACGAGCAGTACTTC
CASSPSSSGEYEQYF
>-|TRBJ1-5|12|-|TRBV20-1
TGCAGTGCTACGGGGGGCAATCAGCCCCAGCATTTT
CSATGGNQPQHF
>-|TRBJ2-2|16|-|TRBV6-6
TGTGCCAGCAGTTTCCGCTTGGGTGGAGACACCGGGGAGCTGTTTTTT
CASSFRLGGDTGELFF
>-|TRBJ2-5|14|few|TRBV12-3/TRBV12-4
TGTGCCAGTGTTGGAGAATATCCCCAAGAGACCCAGTACTTC
CASVGEYPQETQYF
>TRBD1|TRBJ2-7|15|few|TRBV7-9
TGTGCCAGCAGCTCGACCGGGACAGGGTTTCGCGAGCAGTACTTC
CASSSTGTGFREQYF
>TRBD1|TRBJ1-4|14|-|TRBV12-3/TRBV12-4
TGTGCCAGCAGCCACAGGGGGCGAAATGAAAAACTGTTTTTT
CASSHRGRNEKLFF
>-|TRBJ2-2|16|-|TRBV6-8
TGTGCCAGCAGTTACGACAGTCCCCCGAACACCGGGGAGCTGTTTTTT
CASSYDSPPNTGELFF